These T cell receptor beta chains were read from a single sample in a study of T cells in Graves' hyperthyroidism and ophthalmopathy. MiXCR, applied by TCRdb to the multiplex PCR reads, yields one record per CDR3 protein. The table has about 320,000 distinct CDR3 sequences, over 15% seen once; the top ten hold around 34%. The sequenced sample was blood. The receptors stem from a man aged 25-45 years with Graves' hyperthyroidism. CDR3s include the opening cysteine and the closing phenylalanine or tryptophan. Each record gives: J gene, V gene, clone size, D gene, CDR3 DNA, CDR3 protein. The D gene is left open where the match is weak. Expanded clones are given a class, and other clones once, few, many or no size at all.

TRBJ2-7,TRBV10-3,few,-,TGTGCCATCATGGCCGATACCTACGAGCAGTACTTC,CAIMADTYEQYF
TRBJ2-7,TRBV6-5,many,-,TGTGCCAGCAGTTACGAAGCCTTCCCAACTTCCTACGAGCAGTACTTC,CASSYEAFPTSYEQYF
TRBJ1-1,TRBV28,-,TRBD1,TGTGCCAGCAGTTACCACACCGGGACAGGCGATGAAGCTTTCTTT,CASSYHTGTGDEAFF
TRBJ2-6,TRBV5-1,-,-,TGCGCCAGCAGCTGGGGTGTGGGGGCCAACGTCCTGACTTTC,CASSWGVGANVLTF
TRBJ2-5,TRBV27,many,TRBD2,TGTGCCAGCAGTCCTCGGGAGGGCGGGTCAGAGACCCAGTACTTC,CASSPREGGSETQYF
TRBJ1-2,TRBV6-1,many,-,TGTGCCAGCAGCCGGGGTCGGGGATTCAACTATGGCTACACCTTC,CASSRGRGFNYGYTF
TRBJ1-2,TRBV5-8,-,-,TGTGCCAGCAGCTTGGCAGGCGGAAACTATGGCTACACCTTC,CASSLAGGNYGYTF
TRBJ2-2,TRBV11-3,-,-,TGTGCCAGCAGCCACATAAACACCGGGGAGCTGTTTTTT,CASSHINTGELFF
TRBJ2-5,TRBV2,-,-,TGTGCCAGCATCGCGAGGGGGAAAGAGACCCAGTACTTC,CASIARGKETQYF
TRBJ2-5,TRBV24-1,few,-,TGTGCCACCAGCGCGGCCCTCCAAGAGACCCAGTACTTC,CATSAALQETQYF
TRBJ2-1,TRBV9,few,TRBD2,TGTGCCAGCAGCGGGCGGGAGAATGAGCAGTTCTTC,CASSGRENEQFF
TRBJ2-7,TRBV29-1,few,-,TGCAGCGTTGATGGGGACTCCTACGAGCAGTACTTC,CSVDGDSYEQYF
TRBJ1-5,TRBV28,many,-,TGTGCCAGCAGTTTAGAGGGCATGGGCAATCAGCCCCAGCATTTT,CASSLEGMGNQPQHF
TRBJ1-5,TRBV24-1,few,-,TGTGCCACCAGTGATTCAGGGAGAGGGAACAATCAGCCCCAGCATTTT,CATSDSGRGNNQPQHF